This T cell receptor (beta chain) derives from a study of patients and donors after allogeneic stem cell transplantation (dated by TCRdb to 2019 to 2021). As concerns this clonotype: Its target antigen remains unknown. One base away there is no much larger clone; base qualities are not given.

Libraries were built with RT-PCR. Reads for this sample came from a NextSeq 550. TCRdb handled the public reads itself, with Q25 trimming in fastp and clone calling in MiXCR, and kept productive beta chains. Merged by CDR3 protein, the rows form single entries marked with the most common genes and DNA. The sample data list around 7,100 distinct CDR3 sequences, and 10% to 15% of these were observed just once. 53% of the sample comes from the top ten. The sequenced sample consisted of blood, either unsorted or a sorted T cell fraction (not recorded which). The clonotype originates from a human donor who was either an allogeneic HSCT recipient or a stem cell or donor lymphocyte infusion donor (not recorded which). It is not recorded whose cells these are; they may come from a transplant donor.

The CDR3: CASSNIGDRVNNEQFF. DNA sequence: TGTGCCAGCAGCAATATTGGGGACAGGGTCAACAATGAGCAGTTCTTC. The rearranged segments are TRBV21-1 and TRBJ2-1; the listed D gene, TRBD1, was not tested against the DNA. TRBV21-1 is given as a pseudogene. The CDR3 measures 16 amino acids from cysteine to phenylalanine. Only the CDR3 DNA is retained, 48 bases long and in frame from the first base.